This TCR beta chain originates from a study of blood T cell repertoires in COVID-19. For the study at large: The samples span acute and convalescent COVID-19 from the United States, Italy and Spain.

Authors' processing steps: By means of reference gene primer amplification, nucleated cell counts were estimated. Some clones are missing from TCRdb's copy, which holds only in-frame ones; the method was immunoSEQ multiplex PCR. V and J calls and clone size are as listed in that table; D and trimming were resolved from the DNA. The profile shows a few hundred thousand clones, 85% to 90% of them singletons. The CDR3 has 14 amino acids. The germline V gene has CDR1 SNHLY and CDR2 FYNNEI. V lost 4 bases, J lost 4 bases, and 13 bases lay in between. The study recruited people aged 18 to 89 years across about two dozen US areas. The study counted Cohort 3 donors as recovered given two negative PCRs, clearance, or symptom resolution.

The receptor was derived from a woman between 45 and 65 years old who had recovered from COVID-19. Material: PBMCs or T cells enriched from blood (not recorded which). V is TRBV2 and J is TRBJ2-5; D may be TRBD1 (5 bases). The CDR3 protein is CASSGQRRGETQYF. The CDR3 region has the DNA TGTGCCAGCAGTGGACAACGAAGGGGAGAGACCCAGTACTTC.